These T cell receptor beta chains were read from a single sample in a study of monozygotic twins with inflammatory bowel disease. TCRdb reanalyzed the 5' RACE reads and collapses them to one entry per CDR3 protein, without DNA. The listing contains roughly 320,000 distinct CDR3 sequences. Sequencing was carried out using blood. The receptors shown here come from a human donor with ulcerative colitis or Crohn's disease, or a healthy co-twin of an affected twin (not recorded which). CDR3s include the opening cysteine and the closing phenylalanine or tryptophan.

J,length,V,CDR3
TRBJ2-1,15,TRBV3-1,CASSQYRDRGNEQFF
TRBJ2-1,11,TRBV9,CASSVAYEQFF
TRBJ1-2,13,TRBV27,CASSLEGTYGYTF
TRBJ1-2,17,TRBV6-2/TRBV6-3,CASSHRAGGDLNYGYTF
TRBJ2-6,17,TRBV6-5,CASSYLGPHSGANVLTF
TRBJ2-3,14,TRBV10-2,CASSPTRATDTQYF
TRBJ2-2,16,TRBV12-3/TRBV12-4,CASSLGTGPNTGELFF
TRBJ2-2,14,TRBV10-1,CASSAGQNTGELFF
TRBJ1-2,16,TRBV7-8,CASSDQFPGINYGYTF
TRBJ2-1,15,TRBV12-3/TRBV12-4,CASRLQVSSYNEQFF
TRBJ1-2,12,TRBV27,CASSHQEGGYTF
TRBJ1-2,13,TRBV20-1,CSARGISLGGYTF
TRBJ2-2,16,TRBV12-3/TRBV12-4,CASSLRGASNIGELFF
TRBJ2-3,14,TRBV12-3/TRBV12-4,CASNNGQGLVTQYF
TRBJ2-3,17,TRBV5-1,CASSLGKAGRSTDTQYF